The next 19 T cell receptor beta chains were all read from a single sample in a study of cytomegalovirus exposure and HLA in healthy donors. With 60 Vbeta and 13 Jbeta primers, the PCR was carried out. Profiling relied on immunoSEQ multiplex PCR, and the TCRdb table lists in-frame clones only, not all of them. Of 160,000 or so clones listed, around 81% were seen once; the top ten hold 4.5% to 6%. The sample consisted of PBMCs. The receptors stem from a man in his forties or fifties in good health and CMV-seronegative.

The chain joins TRBV6-5 to TRBJ1-3, with a possible D match to TRBD1 (5 bases). This CDR3 contains 10 residues. Looked up from germline, CDR1 is MNHEY and CDR2 is SVGAGI. Trimming pared 6 bases from V and 15 bases from J, leaving 12 bases between. The CDR3 sequence: CASRPGGGYF. The CDR3 DNA follows: TGTGCCAGCAGGCCGGGGGGTGGATATTTT.

This clone has only a few counts. This chain links TRBV19 with TRBJ1-1; TRBD1 agrees at 11 bases. Trimming removed 8 bases from V and 11 bases from J; junction bases left unmatched: 4. Germline V gene sequence: CDR1 LNHDA, CDR2 SQIVND (reference sequence). This CDR3 region has 11 residues. DNA of the CDR3: TGTGCCAGTCGGGACAGGGGGTTCGCTTTCTTT. It translates to CASRDRGFAFF.

The J gene is TRBJ2-7, the V gene TRBV7-9; 7 bases line up with TRBD1. The CDR3 has 14 amino acids. The trim removed 7 bases at V and 3 bases at J, leaving 9 bases unmatched. CDR1 is SEHNR, CDR2 FQNEAQ, per germline (reference sequence). CDR3 sequence reads: CASTSPGQLYEQYF. CDR3 nucleotides: TGTGCCAGCACTTCCCCGGGACAGCTCTACGAGCAGTACTTC.

V and J are TRBV23-1 and TRBJ2-1; 10 positions agree with TRBD1. TRBV23-1 is an ORF; its function is uncertain. V lost 1 base to trimming and J lost 7 bases; unmatched junction nucleotides: 16. This CDR3 has 19 residues. The CDR3 bases are TGCGCCAGCAGTCAATTCCGTGGTCCCCGACAGGGGGCAGAAAATGAGCAGTTCTTC. Protein product: CASSQFRGPRQGAENEQFF.

The DNA of the CDR3 is TGTGCCAGCAGCTTATACTTAGCGGGGTTCTACAATGAGCAGTTCTTC. The encoded protein is CASSLYLAGFYNEQFF. The V gene is TRBV13, the J gene TRBJ2-1; 8 nucleotides agree with TRBD2. Germline trimming cut 2 bases from V and 3 bases from J; bases unmatched to any gene: 6. Germline V gene sequence: CDR1 PRHDT, CDR2 FYEKMQ (reference sequence). The CDR3 has 16 amino acids.

The V call is TRBV7-8, the J call TRBJ2-2; the match to TRBD2 covers 8 bases. The CDR3 length is 16 residues. Germline CDR1 reads SGHVS; CDR2 reads FQNEAQ. The junction had 13 bases not matched to a gene; V was cut back by 6 bases and J by 7 bases. The chain's CDR3 is CASRRKREQIHGELFF. The CDR3 DNA sequence: TGTGCCAGCAGACGCAAGCGGGAGCAGATCCACGGGGAGCTGTTTTTT.

This clone was seen a handful of times. The chain recombines TRBV7-9 with TRBJ2-2; 8 positions match TRBD2. Trimming removed 5 bases from V and 0 bases from J; junction bases left unmatched: 2. There are 15 residues in the CDR3. Germline loops: CDR1 SEHNR, CDR2 FQNEAQ (reference sequence). As DNA, the CDR3 is TGTGCCAGCAGCCCGGGACTAGCGAACACCGGGGAGCTGTTTTTT. As protein: CASSPGLANTGELFF.

The chain links TRBV5-5 to TRBJ2-7, with D possibly being TRBD2 (6 bases). This CDR3 has 12 residues. V lost 4 bases to trimming and J lost 8 bases, with 13 bases between them. The germline V gene has CDR1 SGHKS and CDR2 YYEKEE (reference sequence). The CDR3 loop is CASSGTAGKQYF. As DNA, the CDR3 is TGTGCCAGCAGCGGGACTGCTGGGAAGCAGTACTTC.

The chain employs TRBV4-3 and TRBJ2-1; 8 positions match TRBD2. The CDR3 is 22 amino acids. The germline V gene encodes CDR1 LGHNA and CDR2 YSLEER. V gave up 1 base and J gave up 1 base; unmatched junction bases: 21. CDR3 protein: CASSQASSWPDSGRRSYNEQFF. DNA for the CDR3: TGCGCCAGCAGCCAAGCAAGCTCATGGCCCGACAGCGGGAGAAGGTCCTACAATGAGCAGTTCTTC.

This chain links TRBV6-1 with TRBJ2-2, with TRBD1 matching over 8 bases. The CDR3 has 15 residues. Germline assignment: CDR1 MNHNS and CDR2 SASEGT. J lost 4 bases, V lost 8 bases, and 9 bases had no gene match. CDR3 DNA sequence: TGTGCCAGCGGATTTAGGACAGGGCGCACCGGGGAGCTGTTTTTT. Protein sequence: CASGFRTGRTGELFF.

This sequence joins TRBV19 and TRBJ2-5; TRBD1 agrees at 7 bases. The germline gives CDR1 LNHDA, CDR2 SQIVND (reference sequence). J was trimmed by 1 base and V by 11 bases; bases with no gene match: 19. This CDR3 comprises 17 residues. The CDR3 loop is CAGTRGRWTIIQETQYF. Written as DNA, the CDR3 is TGTGCCGGGACGAGGGGGCGCTGGACAATAATCCAAGAGACCCAGTACTTC. The full variable domain, completed using reference TRBV19 and TRBJ2-5, is DGGITQSPKYLFRKEGQNVTLSCEQNLNHDAMYWYRQDPGQGLRLIYYSQIVNDFQKGDIAEGYSVSREKKESFPLTVTSAQKNPTAFYLCAGTRGRWTIIQETQYFGPGTRLLVL.

The chain uses TRBV11-2 and TRBJ2-7; D is undetermined. This CDR3 is 13 amino acids long. The V end lost 0 bases, the J end lost 2 bases, and 5 bases lay between the germline ends. Germline V gene data show CDR1 as SGHAT and CDR2 as FQNNGV. CDR3 residues: CASSLDLPYEQYF. The CDR3 DNA is TGTGCCAGCAGCTTAGACCTTCCCTACGAGCAGTACTTC.

The chain uses TRBV27 and TRBJ2-7, with TRBD1 matching 9 bases. Per germline, CDR1 MNHEY and CDR2 SMNVEV (reference sequence). J was trimmed by 2 bases and V by 5 bases; bases with no gene match: 7. The CDR3 is 15 residues long. The CDR3 DNA follows: TGTGCCAGCAGTCTAGAGACAGGGGGGACCTACGAGCAGTACTTC. Translating it yields CASSLETGGTYEQYF.

This chain uses TRBV11-1 with TRBJ2-6; TRBD1 aligns across 7 bases. The CDR3 extends over 15 amino acids. Germline V lookup: CDR1 SGHAT, CDR2 FQDESV (reference sequence). J lost 2 bases, V lost 3 bases, and 1 base had no gene match. The CDR3 here is CASSFQGAGANVLTF. The CDR3 DNA follows: TGTGCCAGCAGCTTTCAGGGGGCTGGGGCCAACGTCCTGACTTTC. Using reference TRBV11-1 and TRBJ2-6 for the parts outside the CDR3, the full variable domain is EAEVAQSPRYKITEKSQAVAFWCDPISGHATLYWYRQILGQGPELLVQFQDESVVDDSQLPKDRFSAERLKGVDSTLKIQPAELGDSAMYLCASSFQGAGANVLTFGAGSRLTVL.

CDR3 DNA: TGTGCCAGCAGCCCTGGACTAGCGCTTAGCACAGATACGCAGTATTTT. This codes for CASSPGLALSTDTQYF. J is TRBJ2-3 and V is TRBV7-7; TRBD2 agrees at 9 bases. Germline V gives CDR1 SSHAT, CDR2 FNYEAQ (reference sequence). Losses at the gene ends were 5 bases for V and 0 bases for J; bases not matched to a gene: 6. The CDR3 has 16 residues.

The J gene is TRBJ2-7, the V gene TRBV30, with 7 bases lining up with TRBD1. Germline V gives CDR1 GTSNPN, CDR2 SVGIG (reference sequence). J lost 6 bases, V lost 3 bases, and 5 bases had no gene match. The CDR3 runs to 12 residues. CDR3 region: CAWSRTGAEQYF. In DNA form, the CDR3 reads TGTGCCTGGAGCCGGACAGGAGCCGAGCAGTACTTC.

Turning to this clone: The junction departs from germline at one end; a sequencing error may be responsible. This chain joins TRBV7-9 and TRBJ2-3; D is undetermined. CDR1 SEHNR and CDR2 FQNEAQ come from the germline V gene (reference sequence). The CDR3 is made up of 12 amino acids. DNA for the CDR3: TGTTCCAGCAGCCGCTCAGCAGATACGCAGTATTTT. This translates into CSSSRSADTQYF.

The chain joins TRBV30 to TRBJ2-3, with D unclear. V lost 1 base and J lost 3, with 5 bases in between. Looked up from germline, CDR1 is GTSNPN and CDR2 is SVGIG (reference sequence). The CDR3 totals 12 residues. The CDR3 nucleotides are TGTGCCTGGAGTGGCGATACAGATACGCAGTATTTT. This translates into CAWSGDTDTQYF.

The gene calls are TRBV6-6 and TRBJ2-6, with a possible D match to TRBD1 (5 bases). This CDR3 contains 16 residues. From germline, CDR1 is MNHNY and CDR2 SVGAGI (reference sequence). The ends were cut back, 6 bases at V and 0 bases at J, with 12 bases in the middle. CDR3 coding DNA: TGTGCCAGCAGAGGAAATCAGGGCTCTGGGGCCAACGTCCTGACTTTC. It yields the protein CASRGNQGSGANVLTF.